This paragraph reports one T cell receptor beta chain. Trimming took 2 bases from V and 5 from J; bases not matched to a gene: 12. This CDR3 comprises 17 residues. Germline-derived CDR1 and CDR2 are SGHRS and YFSETQ. As handled by the study authors: Nucleated cell number was recorded as an estimate derived from reference gene primer amplification. TCRdb keeps only in-frame clones here, not all; method: immunoSEQ multiplex PCR. D and trimming were read from the DNA, whereas the V and J calls and clone size are those reported in that table. The sample yields a few hundred thousand clones, less than 90% seen once. This record belongs to a study of blood T cell repertoires in COVID-19. Turning to the study itself: Whether acute or convalescent, the COVID-19 samples came from the United States, Italy and Spain. The cDNA or gDNA used as material had been derived from T cells, B-cell-depleted T cells, or PBMCs.

The TCR sequence derives from a man aged 55-75 years with acute or convalescent COVID-19. This sequence joins TRBV5-1 and TRBJ2-3; 9 nucleotides match TRBD1. Sequenced: peripheral blood. The CDR3 sequence: CASSFTNTGGRGDTQYF. CDR3 sequence (DNA): TGCGCCAGCAGCTTCACGAATACAGGGGGCCGAGGAGATACGCAGTATTTT.